These 31 T cell receptor beta chains were sequenced from one sample in a study of T cell responses to AZD1222 COVID-19 vaccine. The method was immunoSEQ multiplex PCR; TCRdb's version includes in-frame clones alone and lacks a portion of them. The data hold tens of thousands of clones, with 81% observed a single time. This material consisted of peripheral blood, taken 28 days after the second AZD1222 dose. Receptors were obtained from an adult who received the AZD1222 COVID-19 vaccine.

The rearrangement joins TRBV7-9 to TRBJ1-1; D is ambiguous. Germline V gives CDR1 SEHNR, CDR2 FQNEAQ (reference sequence). The CDR3 sequence is 14 residues long. Trimming took 4 bases from V and 1 from J, leaving 10 bases between them. CDR3 bases: TGTGCCAGCAGCTACGGAGTAGCGAACACTGAAGCTTTCTTT. Protein product: CASSYGVANTEAFF. Variable domain in full (rest from reference TRBV7-9 and TRBJ1-1): DTGVSQNPRHKITKRGQNVTFRCDPISEHNRLYWYRQTLGQGPEFLTYFQNEAQLEKSRLLSDRFSAERPKGSFSTLEIQRTEQGDSAMYLCASSYGVANTEAFFGQGTRLTVV.

The CDR3 spells CASGLNDQPQHF. The CDR3 DNA reads TGTGCTAGTGGTTTAAACGATCAGCCCCAGCATTTT. The J gene is TRBJ1-5, the V gene TRBV12-5; no clear D. The V end was cut by 3 bases, the J end by 5 bases, with 5 bases between. CDR1 is LGHNT and CDR2 is FRNRAP in the germline V gene. The CDR3 length is 12 residues.

The chain joins TRBV12-3 or TRBV12-4 to TRBJ1-5; D is undetermined. Trimming shortened V by 6 bases and J by 5 bases, and 11 bases separated the two germline ends. The CDR3 totals 13 residues. CDR3 region: CASRPTVDQPQHF. DNA for the CDR3: TGTGCCAGCAGACCGACGGTTGATCAGCCCCAGCATTTT.

This rearrangement joins TRBV6-5 to TRBJ1-5; perhaps TRBD1 as D (5 bases). Germline-derived CDR1 and CDR2 are MNHEY and SVGAGI. V was cut by 5 bases and J by 4 bases, with 12 bases left in between. This CDR3 has 14 amino acids. CDR3 DNA sequence: TGTGCCAGCAGTAGAGGGGCGGATAATCAGCCCCAGCATTTT. Translated, it gives CASSRGADNQPQHF.

For the CDR3, the DNA is TGTGCCAGCAGCCATCCACCGGGACAGGCGAAGATGAACACTGAAGCTTTCTTT. It translates to CASSHPPGQAKMNTEAFF. The chain has TRBV3-1 (or the pseudogene TRBV3-2) and TRBJ1-1; TRBD1 aligns across 8 bases. Germline lookup yields CDR1 LGHDT and CDR2 YNNKEL (reference sequence). This CDR3 contains 18 residues. Trimming at V came to 3 bases and at J to 0 bases, leaving 12 bases not matched to a gene.

This clone has just a few counts. This chain uses TRBV29-1 with TRBJ1-1; a weak D match, TRBD1 (6 bases). The CDR3 has 13 amino acids. The germline gives CDR1 SQVTM, CDR2 ANQGSEA. Trimming cost V 5 bases and J 4 bases, with 14 bases left between them. CDR3 sequence reads: CSVNRDAITEAFF. CDR3 nucleotide sequence: TGCAGCGTTAACAGGGACGCAATCACTGAAGCTTTCTTT. Using reference TRBV29-1 and TRBJ1-1 for the parts outside the CDR3, the full variable domain is SAVISQKPSRDICQRGTSLTIQCQVDSQVTMMFWYRQQPGQSLTLIATANQGSEATYESGFVIDKFPISRPNLTFSTLTVSNMSPEDSSIYLCSVNRDAITEAFFGQGTRLTVV.

V gene TRBV4-2 combines with J gene TRBJ1-2; the D gene is possibly TRBD1 (5 bases). The germline gives CDR1 LGHNA, CDR2 YNFKEQ. V was shortened by 1 base and J by 8 bases, with 11 bases between the two germline ends. This CDR3 spans 13 amino acids. CDR3 residues: CASSQGWDVGYTF. The CDR3 DNA sequence: TGTGCCAGCAGCCAAGGGTGGGACGTCGGCTACACCTTC.

CDR3 bases: TGTGCCAGCAGCGCCTCAGGGGGCCGCAATCAGCCCCAGCATTTT. It specifies CASSASGGRNQPQHF. V usage is TRBV9 and J usage is TRBJ1-5, with TRBD1 matching 8 bases. This CDR3 is 15 amino acids long. The junction had 4 bases not matched to a gene; V was cut back by 3 bases and J by 2 bases. Germline CDR1 is SGDLS and CDR2 is YYNGEE.

The gene calls are TRBV7-2 and TRBJ1-2; D not certain. CDR1 and CDR2 (germline): SGHTA, FQGNSA. V lost 7 bases, J lost 0 bases, and 12 bases lay in between. The CDR3 is 14 amino acids. The chain's CDR3 is CASTPPGSNYGYTF. CDR3 nucleotide sequence: TGTGCCAGCACCCCCCCCGGGTCTAACTATGGCTACACCTTC.

V usage is TRBV18 and J usage is TRBJ1-4; no clear D. The CDR3 is made up of 16 amino acids. CDR1 is KGHSH and CDR2 is LQKENI in the germline V gene. The V end lost 3 bases, the J end lost 0 bases, and 11 bases lay between the germline ends. CDR3 nucleotide sequence: TGTGCCAGCTCACCGTCACGACAAACAACTAATGAAAAACTGTTTTTT. It is translated as CASSPSRQTTNEKLFF. Combining the CDR3 with reference TRBV18 and TRBJ1-4 gives the whole variable domain NAGVMQNPRHLVRRRGQEARLRCSPMKGHSHVYWYRQLPEEGLKFMVYLQKENIIDESGMPKERFSAEFPKEGPSILRIQQVVRGDSAAYFCASSPSRQTTNEKLFFGSGTQLSVL.

This chain connects TRBV12-3 or TRBV12-4 to TRBJ2-5, with TRBD2 as a possible D gene (7 bases). There are 13 residues in the CDR3. Trimming left V 9 bases short and J 3 bases short, with 14 bases between. DNA for the CDR3: TGTGCCAGTAGGAAGGGGGGGGAAGAGACCCAGTACTTC. Its translation is CASRKGGEETQYF.

This chain joins TRBV19 and TRBJ2-2; TRBD1 aligns across 9 bases. Losses at the gene ends were 4 bases for V and 4 bases for J; bases not matched to a gene: 7. The V gene's germline CDR1 is LNHDA and CDR2 SQIVND (reference sequence). This CDR3 spans 16 amino acids. The CDR3 nucleotides read TGTGCCAGTAGTACTCAGGACAGGGGACTCACCGGGGAGCTGTTTTTT. Protein: CASSTQDRGLTGELFF.

The V and J genes are TRBV28 and TRBJ2-1, with D perhaps matching TRBD2 (5 bases). CDR3 length: 16 amino acids. Trimming removed 5 bases from V and 6 bases from J, with 20 bases in between. Germline values: CDR1 MDHEN, CDR2 SYDVKM. The CDR3 nucleotides are TGTGCCAGCAGTCCCCTTAGTCTTGGTGGAGGCAATGAGCAGTTCTTC. Its translation is CASSPLSLGGGNEQFF. The full variable domain, rest sourced from reference TRBV28 and TRBJ2-1, is DVKVTQSSRYLVKRTGEKVFLECVQDMDHENMFWYRQDPGLGLRLIYFSYDVKMKEKGDIPEGYSVSREKKERFSLILESASTNQTSMYLCASSPLSLGGGNEQFFGPGTRLTVL.

The rearrangement uses TRBV18 and TRBJ2-3; D unresolved. CDR1 and CDR2 from the germline V gene are KGHSH and LQKENI. The CDR3 spans 14 residues. V lost 0 bases and J lost 6, with 10 bases in between. The chain's CDR3 is CASSPPVNPDTQYF. The CDR3 bases are TGTGCCAGCTCACCACCGGTGAACCCCGATACGCAGTATTTT.

V and J are TRBV2 and TRBJ2-3, with 8 bases lining up with TRBD2. Losses at the gene ends were 2 bases for V and 2 bases for J; bases not matched to a gene: 6. Germline CDR1 is SNHLY and CDR2 is FYNNEI. The CDR3 is 16 residues long. The CDR3 nucleotides are TGTGCCAGCAGTGAAAGGGTAGCGGGAAACACAGATACGCAGTATTTT. Encoded protein: CASSERVAGNTDTQYF.

V gene TRBV19 combines with J gene TRBJ2-7, with 11 bases matching TRBD1. The CDR3 covers 16 residues. The V segment lost 4 bases and the J segment 7 bases; nucleotides outside the gene matches: 12. Germline lookup yields CDR1 LNHDA and CDR2 SQIVND (reference sequence). For the CDR3, the DNA is TGTGCCAGTAGTACCTTTGGACAGGGGGCGGTTGGAGAGCAGTACTTC. This gives the protein CASSTFGQGAVGEQYF. Combining the CDR3 with reference TRBV19 and TRBJ2-7 gives the whole variable domain DGGITQSPKYLFRKEGQNVTLSCEQNLNHDAMYWYRQDPGQGLRLIYYSQIVNDFQKGDIAEGYSVSREKKESFPLTVTSAQKNPTAFYLCASSTFGQGAVGEQYFGPGTRLTVT.

In its sample, this clone was seen a few times. The chain joins TRBV4-1 to TRBJ2-7; 7 nucleotides line up with TRBD1. The CDR3 consists of 15 residues. Unmatched junction bases numbered 2, after V lost 0 bases and J lost 0 bases. Germline V gene lookup returns CDR1 MGHRA and CDR2 YSYEKL. Here the CDR3 reads CASSQDRDSSYEQYF. For the CDR3, the DNA is TGCGCCAGCAGCCAAGATAGGGACAGCTCCTACGAGCAGTACTTC.

For the CDR3, the DNA is TGCAGCGCCTTAGGGGGATCCTACGAGCAGTACTTC. This sequence encodes CSALGGSYEQYF. The rearrangement links TRBV29-1 to TRBJ2-7; tentatively, D is TRBD1 (6 bases). The CDR3 runs to 12 residues. V lost 7 bases, J lost 1 base, and 11 bases lay in between. The germline CDR1 and CDR2 sequences are SQVTM and ANQGSEA.

The chain joins TRBV30 to TRBJ1-2; D gene ambiguous. This CDR3 comprises 12 residues. Trimming took off 4 bases at V and 7 bases at J, with 13 bases between the two ends. CDR1 is GTSNPN, CDR2 SVGIG, per germline (reference sequence). The CDR3, as DNA: TGTGCCTGGACAGGCCAAAGGGTTGGCTACACCTTC. Protein product: CAWTGQRVGYTF.

The chain recombines TRBV7-2 with TRBJ1-1; 9 nucleotides match TRBD1. The germline V gene has CDR1 SGHTA and CDR2 FQGNSA. The CDR3 contains 15 residues. The V segment lost 3 bases and the J segment 0 bases; nucleotides outside the gene matches: 2. The chain's CDR3 is CASSFGTGLNTEAFF. The DNA of the CDR3 is TGTGCCAGCAGCTTTGGGACAGGGTTGAACACTGAAGCTTTCTTT. The full variable domain, completed using reference TRBV7-2 and TRBJ1-1, is GAGVSQSPSNKVTEKGKDVELRCDPISGHTALYWYRQSLGQGLEFLIYFQGNSAPDKSGLPSDRFSAERTGGSVSTLTIQRTQQEDSAVYLCASSFGTGLNTEAFFGQGTRLTVV.

The CDR3 protein is CASSLAGSANYGYTF. CDR3 coding DNA: TGCGCCAGCAGCTTGGCCGGCAGCGCTAACTATGGCTACACCTTC. The rearrangement joins TRBV5-1 to TRBJ1-2; no clear D gene. Germline loops: CDR1 SGHRS, CDR2 YFSETQ. This CDR3 is built from 15 residues. V was pared by 0 bases and J by 0 bases, with 9 bases between.

The CDR3 loop is CASSTDFDRYNEQFF. The DNA for the CDR3 is TGTGCCAGCAGTACCGATTTTGACAGGTACAATGAGCAGTTCTTC. The chain has TRBV6-5 and TRBJ2-1; maybe TRBD1 (6 bases). This CDR3 has 15 residues. The V gene's germline CDR1 is MNHEY and CDR2 SVGAGI. V was clipped by 5 bases and J by 4 bases, with 15 bases between them.

This sequence joins TRBV6-5 and TRBJ2-2, with D tentatively TRBD1 or TRBD2 (5 bases each). CDR1 and CDR2 (germline): MNHEY, SVGAGI. The CDR3 is made up of 15 amino acids. With 7 bases removed from V and 7 bases from J, the gap between germline ends came to 19 bases. CDR3 amino acids: CASKSGLGWIGELFF. The CDR3 DNA follows: TGTGCCAGCAAATCGGGGCTCGGGTGGATCGGGGAGCTGTTTTTT.

V and J are TRBV7-2 and TRBJ2-7; possibly TRBD2 for D (5 bases). The V gene's germline CDR1 is SGHTA and CDR2 FQGNSA. V was cut by 6 bases and J by 7 bases, with 19 bases left in between. This CDR3 comprises 14 residues. DNA for the CDR3: TGTGCCAGCAGTCAAAACGGGATTCCGGGAGAGCAGTACTTC. It codes for CASSQNGIPGEQYF.

V and J are TRBV7-2 and TRBJ2-3; D gene uncertain. Germline V CDR1 and CDR2: SGHTA, FQGNSA. Trimming shortened V by 2 bases and J by 5 bases, and 14 bases separated the two germline ends. This CDR3 is built from 15 residues. The chain's CDR3 is CASSLSPLSVDTQYF. The CDR3 DNA follows: TGTGCCAGCAGCTTATCCCCTCTGAGCGTAGATACGCAGTATTTT.

V usage is TRBV29-1 and J usage is TRBJ2-5, with D possibly matching TRBD2 (5 bases). The germline gives CDR1 SQVTM, CDR2 ANQGSEA. Trimming took off 2 bases at V and 3 bases at J, with 10 bases between the two ends. The CDR3 totals 13 residues. The CDR3 DNA follows: TGCAGCGTTGAAAAGGGAGCTGAAGAGACCCAGTACTTC. This translates into CSVEKGAEETQYF.

The chain links TRBV27 to TRBJ1-6, with D uncertain. This CDR3 has 14 residues. V was trimmed by 7 bases and J by 10 bases, leaving 17 bases between them. CDR1 and CDR2 (germline): MNHEY, SMNVEV (reference sequence). The CDR3 DNA sequence: TGTGCCAGCACCCCCGCCTCGGGGTTCTCACCCCTCCACTTT. Translated, it gives CASTPASGFSPLHF.

The rearrangement links TRBV5-1 to TRBJ2-1; maybe TRBD1 (5 bases). The V end lost 4 bases, the J end lost 9 bases, and 17 bases lay between the germline ends. CDR3 length: 14 residues. Germline-derived CDR1 and CDR2 are SGHRS and YFSETQ. The CDR3 spells CASSPGPSKGEQFF. In DNA form, the CDR3 reads TGCGCCAGCAGCCCAGGGCCCTCCAAGGGTGAGCAGTTCTTC.

The rearrangement uses TRBV7-9 and TRBJ1-3; no definite D call. From germline, CDR1 is SEHNR and CDR2 FQNEAQ (reference sequence). The V gene lost 2 bases and the J gene lost 1 base, with 12 bases spanning the gap. The CDR3 is 16 residues long. The CDR3 reads CASSLRAVLSGNTIYF. The CDR3 coding sequence is TGTGCCAGCAGCTTACGTGCGGTTCTTTCTGGAAACACCATATATTTT.

The rearrangement joins TRBV7-9 to TRBJ2-3; possible D gene TRBD2, 6 bases. V was trimmed by 8 bases and J by 6 bases, leaving 30 bases between them. The germline V gene has CDR1 SEHNR and CDR2 FQNEAQ (reference sequence). CDR3 length: 18 residues. CDR3 DNA: TGTGCCAGCCAGCAAAGAAGGGCGCGGACGGGAGAGCGGGATACGCAGTATTTT. Translation: CASQQRRARTGERDTQYF.

The chain links TRBV9 to TRBJ2-3; 12 nucleotides match TRBD1. This CDR3 spans 16 amino acids. J was trimmed by 5 bases and V by 3 bases; bases with no gene match: 7. CDR1 SGDLS and CDR2 YYNGEE come from the germline V gene. This CDR3 is CASSETGTGGKDTQYF. Here the CDR3 DNA reads TGTGCCAGCAGCGAGACCGGGACAGGGGGCAAAGATACGCAGTATTTT. The full variable domain, its missing parts supplied by reference TRBV9 and TRBJ2-3, is DSGVTQTPKHLITATGQRVTLRCSPRSGDLSVYWYQQSLDQGLQFLIQYYNGEERAKGNILERFSAQQFPDLHSELNLSSLELGDSALYFCASSETGTGGKDTQYFGPGTRLTVL.